The sample holds a few counts of the clone carrying this T cell receptor (beta chain). This sample stems from a study of T cells after yellow fever vaccination. On the study more broadly: With SMART-Seq v4 Ultra Low Input, the fractions containing low cell numbers were prepared.

By 5'RACE template switching, TCR cDNA was produced, with a universal primer site and UMIs added in the process. TCRdb reanalysed the 5' RACE reads using MiXCR and keeps one entry per CDR3 protein. The sample shows a few hundred thousand distinct CDR3 sequences, around 8.1% of them seen only once. Source: PBMCs, taken 35 to 50 days after the first yellow fever vaccination. The receptor's source is a young man who received the YFV17D yellow fever vaccine.

Here the CDR3 DNA reads TGTGCCAGCAGGCGGGGGTACGGCACCGGGGAGCTGTTTTTT. It encodes CASRRGYGTGELFF. This chain joins TRBV2 and TRBJ2-2; 7 nucleotides align to TRBD2. The CDR3 has 14 residues. V lost 6 bases and J lost 4; bases outside the gene matches: 5. CDR1 and CDR2 (germline): SNHLY, FYNNEI.